Detailed here is one T cell receptor (beta chain). The data were taken from a study of blood T cell repertoires in COVID-19. About the study: The United States, Italy and Spain supplied acute and convalescent COVID-19 samples. T cells, B-cell-depleted T cells, or PBMCs supplied cDNA or gDNA.

The CDR3 is made up of 11 amino acids. The germline gives CDR1 MNHNY, CDR2 SVGAGI (reference sequence). Trimming stripped 5 bases from V and 5 bases from J, with 6 bases between. Profiled with immunoSEQ multiplex PCR; TCRdb holds only in-frame clones, not every one. The table has more than 120,000 clones, about 91% seen once; the top ten hold approximately 0.98%. The material sequenced was peripheral blood. This receptor was identified in a woman between 50 and 59 years old with acute or convalescent COVID-19. The chain couples TRBV6-6 to TRBJ2-5, with D uncertain. CDR3 in DNA: TGTGCCAGCAGTGCCGAGGAGACCCAGTACTTC. It translates to CASSAEETQYF.